Each of the 21 T cell receptor beta chains below was sequenced from the same sample in a study of T-cell memory formation after mild COVID-19. TCRdb independently ran MiXCR on the 5' RACE reads; one entry per CDR3 protein. Here the sample spans some 62,000 distinct CDR3 sequences, about a tenth being singletons. Source material: PBMCs or a T cell subset sorted from them (not recorded which). These receptors all stem from a man between 18 and 35 years old who had mild COVID-19 (a few samples of this study predate the infection). Cell type and time point are not known.

This clonotype was seen a few times. The chain couples TRBV7-2 to TRBJ2-3; D remains ambiguous. Deletions cut 3 bases from V and 10 bases from J, with 8 bases between. The CDR3 covers 11 residues. Looked up from germline, CDR1 is SGHTA and CDR2 is FQGNSA. CDR3 nucleotide sequence: TGTGCCAGCAGCTTGGGGATAGCGCAGTATTTT. It is translated as CASSLGIAQYF. Full variable domain (outside the CDR3, taken from reference TRBV7-2 and TRBJ2-3): GAGVSQSPSNKVTEKGKDVELRCDPISGHTALYWYRQSLGQGLEFLIYFQGNSAPDKSGLPSDRFSAERTGGSVSTLTIQRTQQEDSAVYLCASSLGIAQYFGPGTRLTVL.

The V gene is TRBV5-1, the J gene TRBJ2-1; 11 bases are shared with TRBD2. Per the germline V gene, CDR1 is SGHRS and CDR2 is YFSETQ. V was pared by 2 bases and J by 0 bases, with 1 base of the junction left unmatched. This CDR3 has 16 amino acids. The CDR3 sequence: CASSFTSGGSYNEQFF. The CDR3 DNA is TGCGCCAGCAGCTTCACTAGCGGGGGCTCCTACAATGAGCAGTTCTTC.

This clonotype has only a few counts. The chain recombines TRBV7-2 with TRBJ2-7; weak D call: TRBD2 (6 bases). This CDR3 comprises 13 residues. V was clipped by 3 bases and J by 4 bases, with 10 bases between them. Germline V gene sequence: CDR1 SGHTA, CDR2 FQGNSA. The CDR3 here is CASSLGGYYEQYV. The CDR3 region has the DNA TGTGCCAGCAGCTTGGGGGGTTATTACGAGCAGTACGTC.

The chain recombines TRBV6-2 or TRBV6-3 with TRBJ2-7; 10 bases map to TRBD1. With V trimmed by 8 bases and J by 5 bases, 6 bases remained unmatched. The germline CDR1 and CDR2 sequences are MNHEY and SVGEGT. The CDR3 totals 13 residues. The CDR3 region is CASGTGAPHEQYV. In DNA form, the CDR3 reads TGTGCCAGCGGGACAGGGGCTCCCCACGAGCAGTACGTC.

This clonotype was counted only a few times. This rearrangement joins TRBV7-2 to TRBJ2-3, with D unresolved. V lost 4 bases and J lost 6, with 5 bases in between. Germline values: CDR1 SGHTA, CDR2 FQGNSA. This CDR3 is built from 11 residues. CDR3 region: CASSSLDTQYF. The DNA of the CDR3 is TGTGCCAGCAGCTCCCTTGATACGCAGTATTTT.

This clonotype was seen only a few times. The chain combines TRBV5-1 with TRBJ2-2; a weak D match, TRBD1 (5 bases). The V and J ends lost 4 bases and 4 bases respectively, with 11 bases between them. This CDR3 comprises 14 residues. Germline values: CDR1 SGHRS, CDR2 YFSETQ. Here the CDR3 reads CASSPRVGTGELFF. The CDR3 DNA sequence: TGCGCCAGCAGCCCCAGGGTGGGCACCGGGGAGCTGTTTTTT. Variable domain in full (rest from reference TRBV5-1 and TRBJ2-2): KAGVTQTPRYLIKTRGQQVTLSCSPISGHRSVSWYQQTPGQGLQFLFEYFSETQRNKGNFPGRFSGRQFSNSRSEMNVSTLELGDSALYLCASSPRVGTGELFFGEGSRLTVL.

In this sample, this clonotype turned up many times. This chain uses TRBV20-1 with TRBJ2-4, with 7 nucleotides matching TRBD1. The CDR3 runs 12 residues. The J segment lost 8 bases and the V segment lost 5 bases, leaving 6 bases of the junction unmatched. The germline CDR1 and CDR2 sequences are DFQATT and SNEGSKA (reference sequence). The CDR3, as DNA: TGCAGTGCTTCCGACAGGGTTGACATTCAGTACTTC. It encodes CSASDRVDIQYF.

This clonotype was seen more than once but under ten times. The DNA of the CDR3 is TGCAGCGGAGGCCGTGGCTACACCTTC. Protein product: CSGGRGYTF. The chain combines TRBV29-1 with TRBJ1-2, with no clear D. Trimming shortened V by 7 bases and J by 7 bases, and 7 bases separated the two germline ends. The germline V gene has CDR1 SQVTM and CDR2 ANQGSEA. The CDR3 runs to 9 residues.

At least ten counts were recorded for this clonotype. The V call is TRBV5-1, the J call TRBJ2-3; 8 positions match TRBD2. The V gene end was trimmed by 3 bases and the J gene end by 4 bases; junction bases not matched to a gene: 4. The CDR3 runs to 14 residues. In germline, CDR1 is SGHRS, CDR2 YFSETQ. The DNA for the CDR3 is TGCGCCAGCAGCTACGGGGGGGCTTCAGATACGCAGTATTTT. Translated: CASSYGGASDTQYF.

V usage is TRBV20-1 and J usage is TRBJ1-6; D might be TRBD1 (6 bases). Per the germline V gene, CDR1 is DFQATT and CDR2 is SNEGSKA (reference sequence). Between the trimmed V and J ends, which lost 1 base and 7 bases, there was a span of 14 bases. This CDR3 comprises 15 residues. The CDR3 protein is CSARVGGADNSPLHF. CDR3 bases: TGCAGTGCTAGAGTAGGGGGGGCGGACAATTCACCCCTCCACTTT.

The V and J genes are TRBV9 and TRBJ2-3, with a possible D match to TRBD2 (5 bases). Germline values: CDR1 SGDLS, CDR2 YYNGEE. Trimming removed 4 bases from V and 1 base from J, with 10 bases in between. The CDR3 contains 14 residues. In DNA form, the CDR3 reads TGTGCCAGCAGCCCTTCCGGGGGCACAGATACGCAGTATTTT. Translated: CASSPSGGTDTQYF.

Ten or more counts support this clonotype. The chain recombines TRBV7-2 with TRBJ2-2; D is uncertain. Germline-derived CDR1 and CDR2 are SGHTA and FQGNSA. CDR3 length: 17 amino acids. The germline V and J ends were trimmed by 3 bases and 1 base, with 15 bases remaining between them. In DNA, the CDR3 is TGTGCCAGCAGCTTGGAAACGTCGCAGCTGAACACCGGGGAGCTGTTTTTT. Its protein is CASSLETSQLNTGELFF.

The chain carries TRBV5-1 and TRBJ2-2; D gene ambiguous. The CDR3 loop spans 12 amino acids. Germline assignment: CDR1 SGHRS and CDR2 YFSETQ. The germline V and J ends were trimmed by 5 bases and 4 bases, with 6 bases remaining between them. CDR3: CASSWVTGELFF. CDR3 DNA sequence: TGCGCCAGCAGTTGGGTCACCGGGGAGCTGTTTTTT.

The chain carries TRBV23-1 and TRBJ2-6; possibly TRBD2 for D (7 bases). TRBV23-1 is noted as an ORF with a role that remains uncertain. Trimming cost V 0 bases and J 4 bases, with 16 bases left between them. The CDR3 runs 18 residues. The CDR3 spells CASSQSREGVVGANVLTF. CDR3 in DNA: TGCGCCAGCAGTCAATCGAGGGAGGGGGTAGTAGGGGCCAACGTCCTGACTTTC.

The chain joins TRBV5-4 to TRBJ2-5, with a possible D match to TRBD2 (5 bases). The CDR3 extends over 14 amino acids. Trimming took 0 bases from V and 5 from J, leaving 11 bases between them. Germline CDR1 SGHNT, CDR2 YYREEE (reference sequence). This chain's CDR3 is CASSLAQRDETQYF. The CDR3 nucleotides are TGTGCCAGCAGCTTGGCCCAACGGGATGAGACCCAGTACTTC.

This clonotype was detected ten times or more. The V call is TRBV7-3, the J call TRBJ2-7, with 7 bases lining up with TRBD2. CDR3 length equals 15 residues. CDR1 SGHTA and CDR2 FQGTGA come from the germline V gene. V lost 5 bases, J lost 0 bases, and 7 bases stayed unmatched. The CDR3 reads CASSPGSGGSYEQYF. DNA of the CDR3: TGTGCCAGCAGCCCAGGTTCGGGGGGCTCCTACGAGCAGTACTTC.

The chain carries TRBV9 and TRBJ2-1; 11 bases agree with TRBD2. The germline CDR1 and CDR2 sequences are SGDLS and YYNGEE. The CDR3 has 16 residues. The junction had 5 bases not matched to a gene; V was cut back by 1 base and J by 5 bases. CDR3 nucleotide sequence: TGTGCCAGCAGCGTACTAGCGGGGGGCCCCCACAATGAGCAGTTCTTC. It yields the protein CASSVLAGGPHNEQFF.

This clonotype was counted between two and nine times. The rearrangement joins TRBV20-1 to TRBJ2-1, with TRBD2 matching 8 bases. Germline trimming cut 5 bases from V and 7 bases from J; bases unmatched to any gene: 1. Germline values: CDR1 DFQATT, CDR2 SNEGSKA (reference sequence). This CDR3 has 11 residues. The DNA of the CDR3 is TGCAGTGCTGGCGGGGGGAATGAGCAGTTCTTC. Protein: CSAGGGNEQFF.

The chain couples TRBV4-3 to TRBJ2-1, with 10 nucleotides matching TRBD1. The CDR3 loop spans 13 amino acids. Trimming cost V 5 bases and J 7 bases; bases outside gene matches: 2. The germline CDR1 and CDR2 sequences are LGHNA and YSLEER. CDR3 bases: TGCGCCAGCAGCACGGGACAGGGGAATGAGCAGTTCTTC. It codes for CASSTGQGNEQFF.

This clonotype was detected many times. The chain joins TRBV6-5 to TRBJ2-5; possible D gene TRBD2, 5 bases. The germline CDR1 and CDR2 sequences are MNHEY and SVGAGI. The V gene lost 7 bases and the J gene lost 2 bases, with 20 bases spanning the gap. This CDR3 is 16 amino acids long. CDR3 sequence (DNA): TGTGCCAGCACGCCAACGATTCCTTGGAGGCAAGAGACCCAGTACTTC. Protein sequence: CASTPTIPWRQETQYF.

This chain joins TRBV7-2 and TRBJ2-1; possible D gene TRBD1, 6 bases. Germline-derived CDR1 and CDR2 are SGHTA and FQGNSA. The V end was cut by 6 bases, the J end by 8 bases, with 14 bases between. This CDR3 spans 13 amino acids. The CDR3: CASRKSGADEQFF. In nucleotides, the CDR3 is TGTGCCAGCAGGAAATCAGGGGCCGATGAGCAGTTCTTC.